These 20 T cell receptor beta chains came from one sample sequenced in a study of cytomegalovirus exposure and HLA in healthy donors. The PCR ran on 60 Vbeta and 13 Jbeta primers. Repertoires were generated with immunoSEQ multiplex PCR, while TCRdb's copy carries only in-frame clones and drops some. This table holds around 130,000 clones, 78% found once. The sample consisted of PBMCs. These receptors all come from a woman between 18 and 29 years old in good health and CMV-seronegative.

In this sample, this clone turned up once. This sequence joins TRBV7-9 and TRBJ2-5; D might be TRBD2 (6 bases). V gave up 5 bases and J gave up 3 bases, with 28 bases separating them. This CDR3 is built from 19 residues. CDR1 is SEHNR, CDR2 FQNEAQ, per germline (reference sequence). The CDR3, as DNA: TGTGCCAGCAGCCTAGACCGTTCAGAGTCGGGGGTTCTAAAAGAGACCCAGTACTTC. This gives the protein CASSLDRSESGVLKETQYF. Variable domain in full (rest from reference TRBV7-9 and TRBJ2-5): DTGVSQNPRHKITKRGQNVTFRCDPISEHNRLYWYRQTLGQGPEFLTYFQNEAQLEKSRLLSDRFSAERPKGSFSTLEIQRTEQGDSAMYLCASSLDRSESGVLKETQYFGPGTRLLVL.

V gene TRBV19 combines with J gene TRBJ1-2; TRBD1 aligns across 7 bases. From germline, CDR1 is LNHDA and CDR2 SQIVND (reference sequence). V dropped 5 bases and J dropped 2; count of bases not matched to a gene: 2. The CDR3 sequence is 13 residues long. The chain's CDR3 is CASSSTGNYGYTF. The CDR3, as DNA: TGTGCCAGTAGTTCGACAGGGAACTATGGCTACACCTTC.

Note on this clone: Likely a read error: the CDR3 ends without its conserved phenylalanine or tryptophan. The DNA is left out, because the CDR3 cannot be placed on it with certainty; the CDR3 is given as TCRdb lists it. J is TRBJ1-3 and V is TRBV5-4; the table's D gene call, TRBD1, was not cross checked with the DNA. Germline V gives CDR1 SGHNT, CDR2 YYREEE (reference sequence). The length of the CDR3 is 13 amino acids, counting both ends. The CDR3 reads CASSLGQGRIDSI.

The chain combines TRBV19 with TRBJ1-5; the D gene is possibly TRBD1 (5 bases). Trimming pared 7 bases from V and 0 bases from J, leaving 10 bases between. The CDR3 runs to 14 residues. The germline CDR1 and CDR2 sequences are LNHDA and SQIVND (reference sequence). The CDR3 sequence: CASTGSRSNQPQHF. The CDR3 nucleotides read TGTGCCAGTACAGGGTCTCGTAGCAATCAGCCCCAGCATTTT. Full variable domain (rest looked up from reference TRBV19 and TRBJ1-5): DGGITQSPKYLFRKEGQNVTLSCEQNLNHDAMYWYRQDPGQGLRLIYYSQIVNDFQKGDIAEGYSVSREKKESFPLTVTSAQKNPTAFYLCASTGSRSNQPQHFGDGTRLSIL.

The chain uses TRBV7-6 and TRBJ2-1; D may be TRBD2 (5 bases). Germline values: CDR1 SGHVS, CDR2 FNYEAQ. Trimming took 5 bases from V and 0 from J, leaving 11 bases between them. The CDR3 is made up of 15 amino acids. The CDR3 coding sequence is TGTGCCAGCAGCCCCGGGGTTAGCTCCTACAATGAGCAGTTCTTC. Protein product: CASSPGVSSYNEQFF.

This chain's CDR3 is CASSQDFTGFYGYTF. In DNA form, the CDR3 reads TGCGCCAGCAGCCAAGATTTTACAGGCTTCTATGGCTACACCTTC. The genes are TRBV4-1 and TRBJ1-2, with D maybe TRBD1 (5 bases). Germline lookup yields CDR1 MGHRA and CDR2 YSYEKL. This CDR3 is 15 amino acids long. V was clipped by 0 bases and J by 4 bases, with 12 bases between them.

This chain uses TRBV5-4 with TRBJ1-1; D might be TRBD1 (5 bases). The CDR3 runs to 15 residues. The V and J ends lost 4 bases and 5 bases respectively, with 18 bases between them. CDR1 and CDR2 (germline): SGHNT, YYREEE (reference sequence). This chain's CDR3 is CASSPVLGEGTEAFF. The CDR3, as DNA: TGTGCCAGCAGCCCCGTTTTGGGGGAGGGAACTGAAGCTTTCTTT.

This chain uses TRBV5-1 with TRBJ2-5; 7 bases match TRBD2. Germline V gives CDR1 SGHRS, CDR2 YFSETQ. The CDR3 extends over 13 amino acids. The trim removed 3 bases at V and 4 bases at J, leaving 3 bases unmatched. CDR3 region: CASSSTSRETQYF. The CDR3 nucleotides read TGCGCCAGCAGCTCGACTAGCCGAGAGACCCAGTACTTC.

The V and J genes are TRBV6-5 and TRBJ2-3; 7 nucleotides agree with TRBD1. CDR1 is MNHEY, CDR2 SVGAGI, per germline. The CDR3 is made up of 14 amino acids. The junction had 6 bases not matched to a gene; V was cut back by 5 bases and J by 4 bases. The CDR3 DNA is TGTGCCAGCAGTGTAACAGGGGCCGCAGATACGCAGTATTTT. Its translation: CASSVTGAADTQYF.

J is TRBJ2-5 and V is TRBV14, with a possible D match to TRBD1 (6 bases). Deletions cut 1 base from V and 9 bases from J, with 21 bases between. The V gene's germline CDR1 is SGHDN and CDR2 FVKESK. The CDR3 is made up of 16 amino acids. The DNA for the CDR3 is TGTGCCAGCAGCCAAGCACAGGGCTTCGAGGGGTGGGCCCAGTACTTC. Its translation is CASSQAQGFEGWAQYF.

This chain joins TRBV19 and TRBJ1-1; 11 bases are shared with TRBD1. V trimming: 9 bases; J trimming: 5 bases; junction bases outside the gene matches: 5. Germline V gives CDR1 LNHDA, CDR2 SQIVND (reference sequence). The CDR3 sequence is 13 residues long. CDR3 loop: CASGQGARTEAFF. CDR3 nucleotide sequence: TGTGCCAGCGGACAGGGGGCGAGGACTGAAGCTTTCTTT. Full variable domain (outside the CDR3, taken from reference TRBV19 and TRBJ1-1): DGGITQSPKYLFRKEGQNVTLSCEQNLNHDAMYWYRQDPGQGLRLIYYSQIVNDFQKGDIAEGYSVSREKKESFPLTVTSAQKNPTAFYLCASGQGARTEAFFGQGTRLTVV.

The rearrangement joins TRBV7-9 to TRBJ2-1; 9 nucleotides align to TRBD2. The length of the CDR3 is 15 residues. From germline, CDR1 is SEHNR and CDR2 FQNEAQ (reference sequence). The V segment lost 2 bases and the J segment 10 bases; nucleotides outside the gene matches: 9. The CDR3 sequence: CASSLTGLALGEQFF. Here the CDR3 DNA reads TGTGCCAGCAGCTTAACGGGACTAGCCCTGGGGGAGCAGTTCTTC.

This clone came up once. CDR3 amino acids: CASSLVRSGMRKSSYNEQFF. The CDR3 DNA is TGCGCCAGCAGCTTAGTACGTAGCGGGATGCGAAAGAGCTCCTACAATGAGCAGTTCTTC. The chain employs TRBV5-1 and TRBJ2-1, with 8 bases matching TRBD2. CDR3 length: 20 residues. Germline values: CDR1 SGHRS, CDR2 YFSETQ. V shed 2 bases, J shed 0 bases, and the junction held 16 bases outside the gene matches.

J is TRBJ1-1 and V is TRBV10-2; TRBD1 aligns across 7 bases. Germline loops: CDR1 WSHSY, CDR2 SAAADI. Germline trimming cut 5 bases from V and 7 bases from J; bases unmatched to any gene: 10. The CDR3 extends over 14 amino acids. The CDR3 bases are TGCGCCAGCAGTCCAACCGGGACAGACAATGAAGCTTTCTTT. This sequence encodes CASSPTGTDNEAFF.

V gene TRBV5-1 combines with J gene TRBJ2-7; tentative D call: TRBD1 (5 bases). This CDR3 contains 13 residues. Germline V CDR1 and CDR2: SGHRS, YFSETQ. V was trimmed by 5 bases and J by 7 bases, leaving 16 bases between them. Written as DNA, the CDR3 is TGCGCCAGCAGGATTTCAGGGTCTGGAGAGCAGTACTTC. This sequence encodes CASRISGSGEQYF.

Here the CDR3 DNA reads TGTGCCAGCAGTTACTCTATTAGGGGGCGCGACTATGGCTACACCTTC. Amino acid sequence: CASSYSIRGRDYGYTF. The gene calls are TRBV6-5 and TRBJ1-2, with 7 bases aligning to TRBD1. With V trimmed by 0 bases and J by 3 bases, 7 bases remained unmatched. CDR1 is MNHEY and CDR2 is SVGAGI in the germline V gene. The CDR3 length is 16 residues.

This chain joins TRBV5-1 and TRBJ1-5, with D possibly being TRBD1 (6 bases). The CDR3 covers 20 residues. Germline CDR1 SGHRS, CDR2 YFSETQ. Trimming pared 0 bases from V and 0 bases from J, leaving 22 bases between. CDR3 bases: TGCGCCAGCAGCTTGGCGGGGGGAACCACAGGGATTTATAGCAATCAGCCCCAGCATTTT. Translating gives CASSLAGGTTGIYSNQPQHF.

CDR3 in DNA: TGTGCCAGCAGCCCAGGGCGTGGTTGGGAGACCCAGTACTTC. Protein: CASSPGRGWETQYF. V is TRBV11-3 and J is TRBJ2-5; D perhaps matches TRBD1 (5 bases). Germline CDR1 SGHNT, CDR2 YENEEA. The CDR3 extends over 14 amino acids. V gave up 5 bases and J gave up 5 bases, with 15 bases separating them.

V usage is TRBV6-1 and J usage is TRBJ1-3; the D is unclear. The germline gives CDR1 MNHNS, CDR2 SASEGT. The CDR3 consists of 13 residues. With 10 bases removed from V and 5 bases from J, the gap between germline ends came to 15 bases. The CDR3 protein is CATQTAPRNTIYF. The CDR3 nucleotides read TGTGCCACCCAAACAGCACCGCGAAACACCATATATTTT.

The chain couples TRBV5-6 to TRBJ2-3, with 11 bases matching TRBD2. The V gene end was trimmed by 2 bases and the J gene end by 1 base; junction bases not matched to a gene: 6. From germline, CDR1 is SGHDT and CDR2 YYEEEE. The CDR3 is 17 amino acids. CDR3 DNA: TGTGCCAGCAGCTTACGTCTGACTAGCGGGGGCACAGATACGCAGTATTTT. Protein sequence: CASSLRLTSGGTDTQYF.